The entry below gives a single T cell receptor (beta chain) sequence along with its context. This clonotype was picked up many times. It lacks a known antigen. Base qualities are not provided; no much larger clone lies one nucleotide away. This specimen comes from a study of tumor-infiltrating lymphocytes in primary liver carcinoma (dated by TCRdb to the late 2010s). Regarding the research as a whole: Hepatocellular carcinoma (four) or combined HCC and intrahepatic cholangiocarcinoma (one) was present in the five patients, who were three men and two women aged 30 to 69 years. The five patients had tumors staged T1-T3 N0M0, with maximum diameters ranging from roughly 4 to 10 cm. Roughly 3.65 to 7.13 million productive TCRbeta reads were obtained per sample, and no significant difference in read depth was found between tissue types. TCRbeta repertoire sequencing, expression microarrays and whole-exome sequencing were combined in the study across five regions of each liver tumor, with adjacent normal tissue and blood also included. A total of 35 specimens from 5 patients underwent TCRbeta repertoire sequencing, comprising around 25 tumor regions, 5 adjacent noncancerous liver tissues and 5 peripheral blood samples. Technical replicate repertoires showed high reproducibility, with mean shared-clone rates about 0.86 and correlation coefficients above 0.95. What the work shows at the level of the full study, not this receptor alone: Repertoire overlap was higher between tumor regions (mean around 36%) than tumor-adjacent (approximately 17%) or tumor-blood (14%) pairs, consistent with antigen-driven expansion. The study included only four to six patients, and the authors note findings should be validated in a larger study. Compared with blood, tumors had a significantly larger share of the repertoire taken up by the top 250 clones (p = 0.039). Only the TCR beta chain was sequenced, which likely underestimates true repertoire diversity because unpaired alpha chains were not captured. Since the samples were bulk and unsorted, there was no way to compare CD4+ and CD8+ T cell repertoires.

A constant-region primer and ProtoScript II reverse transcriptase were used to reverse-transcribe TCRbeta-specific cDNA from approximately 500 ng total RNA. TCRbeta libraries were built with three nested multiplex PCR rounds, a slightly modified ARM-PCR procedure. Each of the first two PCR rounds ran for around 10 cycles using multiplex TRBV1-TRBV30 forward primers together with a Cbeta reverse primer. A final 25-cycle PCR with Deep VentR polymerase added sample barcodes and Illumina adapters. Before sequencing, amplicons of 200-500 bp were purified from gel using a QIAquick gel extraction kit. An Illumina HiSeq 2500 was used to sequence the TCRbeta amplicons with 250-bp paired-end reads. The original pipeline was this. Reads were quality-trimmed with Trimmomatic v0.33, and paired reads were merged with FLASH v1.2.11 to recover full CDR3 sequences. V, D and J germline segments were assigned to the rearranged TCRbeta sequences by MiGEC v1.2.1b. Clonotype statistics, along with Shannon-Wiener diversity indices, were calculated using VDJtools v1.0.0. Except for diversity analysis, only each sample's 250 most abundant clonotypes were used in subsequent analyses to reduce sampling bias. TCRdb handled the public reads itself, with Q25 trimming in fastp and clone calling in MiXCR, and kept productive beta chains. Rows matching on CDR3 protein sequence are summarized as one entry with the most common DNA and genes. These V and J calls are TCRdb output, not the study's own analysis. Recorded for this sample are tens of thousands of distinct CDR3 sequences; 69% of them occurred a single time. The ten largest clonotypes hold around 24% of the sample.

Total RNA and DNA were co-extracted from roughly 20-30 mg of bulk tissue with the AllPrep DNA/RNA mini kit, without cell sorting. Between late 2015 and March 2016, roughly 5 patients in China with histopathologically diagnosed primary liver carcinoma had their tumors surgically resected. Chronic HBV infection was present in the patients, and the patients were treatment-naive at sampling. Pieces of fresh tumor and adjacent tissue were cut in half, with one half kept in RNAlater at -80 degrees C and the other half sent for histology. V is reduced by 10 bases and J by 6 bases, leaving a spacing of 19 bases between them. The germline V gene sets CDR1 to MDHEN and CDR2 to SYDVKM. Its CDR3 holds 14 amino acids, cysteine through phenylalanine. The DNA shown is the 42-base CDR3, in frame from base 1.

The chain couples TRBV28 to TRBJ2-1; the D segment could be TRBD2, given 6 matching bases. The sample was tumor-adjacent normal liver tissue. This TCR was recovered from a man aged 35-49 years with primary liver carcinoma and hepatitis B virus infection. Read as DNA, the sequence is TGTGCCACCGAGGGACTGCTATTCCGCAATGAGCAGTTCTTC. This translates into CATEGLLFRNEQFF.